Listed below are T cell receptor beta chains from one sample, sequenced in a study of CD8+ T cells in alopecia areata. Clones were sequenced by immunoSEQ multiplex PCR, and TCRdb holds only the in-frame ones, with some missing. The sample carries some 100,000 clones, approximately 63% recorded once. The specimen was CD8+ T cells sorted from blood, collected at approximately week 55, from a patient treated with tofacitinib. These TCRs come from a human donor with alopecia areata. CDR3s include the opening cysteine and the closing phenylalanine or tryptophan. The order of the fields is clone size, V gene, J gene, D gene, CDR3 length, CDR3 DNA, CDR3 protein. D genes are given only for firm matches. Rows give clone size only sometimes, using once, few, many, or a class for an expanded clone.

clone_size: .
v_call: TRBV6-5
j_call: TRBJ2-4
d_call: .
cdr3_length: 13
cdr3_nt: TGTGCCAGCAGTTTTAAGGGGTCGGGCATTCAGTACTTC
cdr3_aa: CASSFKGSGIQYF

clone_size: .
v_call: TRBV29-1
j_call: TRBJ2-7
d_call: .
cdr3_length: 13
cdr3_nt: TGCAGCGTTGAAGGACAGGAGACCTACGAGCAGTACTTC
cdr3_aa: CSVEGQETYEQYF

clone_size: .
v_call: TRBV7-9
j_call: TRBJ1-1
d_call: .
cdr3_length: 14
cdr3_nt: TGTGCCAGCAGCTTCTCAAACAGGGTCACTGAAGCTTTCTTT
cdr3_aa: CASSFSNRVTEAFF

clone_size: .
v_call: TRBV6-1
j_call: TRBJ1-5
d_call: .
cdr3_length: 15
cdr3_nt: TGTGCCAGCAGTGAAGACAAGAAGAAGTGGCAGCCCCAGCATTTT
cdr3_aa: CASSEDKKKWQPQHF

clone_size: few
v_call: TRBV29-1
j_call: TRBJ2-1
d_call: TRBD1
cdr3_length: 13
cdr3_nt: TGCAGTGAGTGGGACAGACTATACAATGAGCAGTTCTTC
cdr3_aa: CSEWDRLYNEQFF

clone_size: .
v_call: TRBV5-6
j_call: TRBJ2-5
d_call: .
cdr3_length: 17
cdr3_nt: TGTGCCAGCAGCTTGGCCCTCCTAGCCAGGACACTAAAGACCCAGTACTTC
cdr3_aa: CASSLALLARTLKTQYF

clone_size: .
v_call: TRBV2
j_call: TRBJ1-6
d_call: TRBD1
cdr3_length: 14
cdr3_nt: TGTGCCAGCAAAGACAGGGGGCAGGGTTCACCCCTCCACTTT
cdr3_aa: CASKDRGQGSPLHF

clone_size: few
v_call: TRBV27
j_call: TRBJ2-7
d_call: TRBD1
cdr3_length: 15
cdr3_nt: TGTGCCAGCAGTTCACCGGGACAGGGGGCTCTCGAGCAGTACTTC
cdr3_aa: CASSSPGQGALEQYF

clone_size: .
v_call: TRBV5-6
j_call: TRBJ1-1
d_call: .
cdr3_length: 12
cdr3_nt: TGTGCCAGCAGCTTGGGGAGCACTGAAGCTTTCTTT
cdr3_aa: CASSLGSTEAFF

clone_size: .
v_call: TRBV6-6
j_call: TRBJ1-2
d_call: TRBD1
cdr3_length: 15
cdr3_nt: TGTGCCAGCAGTTCCGGGACAGGGGAAGTTGGTGGCTACACCTTC
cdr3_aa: CASSSGTGEVGGYTF

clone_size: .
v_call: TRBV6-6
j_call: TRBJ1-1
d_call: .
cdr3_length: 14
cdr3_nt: TGTGCCAGCAGTTATCATGAGGGAGACACTGAAGCTTTCTTT
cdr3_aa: CASSYHEGDTEAFF

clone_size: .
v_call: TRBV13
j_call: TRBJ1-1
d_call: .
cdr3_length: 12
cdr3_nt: TGTGCCAGCAGCTTAGGCAGGGAGAAAGCTTTCTTT
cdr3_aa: CASSLGREKAFF

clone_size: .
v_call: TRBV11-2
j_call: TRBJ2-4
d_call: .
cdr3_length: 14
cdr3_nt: TGTGCCAGCAGCTTAGATTTCCAGGGTGACATTCAGTACTTC
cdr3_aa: CASSLDFQGDIQYF

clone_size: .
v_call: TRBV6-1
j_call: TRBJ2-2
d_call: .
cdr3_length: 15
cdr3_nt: TGTGCCAGCAAGGAAACACAGGGTGGTACCGGGGAGCTGTTTTTT
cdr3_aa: CASKETQGGTGELFF

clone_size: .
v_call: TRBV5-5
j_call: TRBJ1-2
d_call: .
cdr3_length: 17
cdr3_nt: TGTGCCAGCAGCGACTCGGTCTTCCCGGGACCAAACTATGGCTACACCTTC
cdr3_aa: CASSDSVFPGPNYGYTF

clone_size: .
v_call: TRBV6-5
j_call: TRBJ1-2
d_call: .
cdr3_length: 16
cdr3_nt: TGTGCCAGCAGTTTTACGAACGGGGCGATAAACTATGGCTACACCTTC
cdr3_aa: CASSFTNGAINYGYTF

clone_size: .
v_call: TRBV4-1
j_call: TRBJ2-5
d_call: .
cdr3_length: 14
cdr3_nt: TGCGCCAGCAGCCAAGAAGTTCTAGCGGAGACCCAGTACTTC
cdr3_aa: CASSQEVLAETQYF

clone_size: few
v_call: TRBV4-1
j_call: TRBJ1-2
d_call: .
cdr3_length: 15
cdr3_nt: TGCGCCAGCAGCCAAGCAGAATATATCGGGGGAGGCTACACCTTC
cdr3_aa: CASSQAEYIGGGYTF

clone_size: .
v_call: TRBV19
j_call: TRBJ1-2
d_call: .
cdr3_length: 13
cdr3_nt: TGTGCCAGTTCCTCAAAGGGAGGGGTTCTAAGCACCTTC
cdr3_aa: CASSSKGGVLSTF

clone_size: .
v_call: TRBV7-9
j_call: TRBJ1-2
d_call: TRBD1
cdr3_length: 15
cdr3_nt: TGTGCCAGCAGCTTAGGGGACAGACCTGACTATGGCTACACCTTC
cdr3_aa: CASSLGDRPDYGYTF

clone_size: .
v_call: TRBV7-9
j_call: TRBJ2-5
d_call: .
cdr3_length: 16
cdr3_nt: TGTGCCAGCACTAGAGGGGGAGAGGAACTCCAAGAGACCCAGTACTTC
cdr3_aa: CASTRGGEELQETQYF

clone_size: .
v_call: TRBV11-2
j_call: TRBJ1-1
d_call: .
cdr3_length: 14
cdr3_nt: TGTGCCAGCAGCTCTAGGGGGGGCTACACTGAAGCTTTCTTT
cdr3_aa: CASSSRGGYTEAFF

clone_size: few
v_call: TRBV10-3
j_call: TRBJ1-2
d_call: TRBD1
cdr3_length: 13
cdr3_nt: TGTGCCATCAGTGGGACTACAGGGGTCGGCTACACCTTC
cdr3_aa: CAISGTTGVGYTF

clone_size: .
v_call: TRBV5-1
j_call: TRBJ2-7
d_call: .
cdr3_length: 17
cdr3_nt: TGCGCCAGCAGCTTGGTATCTGTCAGGACTTGGGGGGACGAGCAGTACTTC
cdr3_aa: CASSLVSVRTWGDEQYF

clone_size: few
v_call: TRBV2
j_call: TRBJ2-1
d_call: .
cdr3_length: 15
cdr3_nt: TGTGCCAGCATGAGGGGCGGGGAGTACTACAATGAGCAGTTCTTC
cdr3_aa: CASMRGGEYYNEQFF

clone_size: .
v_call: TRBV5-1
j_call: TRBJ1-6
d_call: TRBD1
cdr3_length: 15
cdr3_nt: TGCGCCAGCACCCTCGGACAGGGACTTGCTTCACCCCTCCACTTT
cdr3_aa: CASTLGQGLASPLHF

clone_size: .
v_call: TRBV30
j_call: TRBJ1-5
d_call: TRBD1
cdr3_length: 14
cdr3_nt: TGTGCCTGGAGTAAGACAGGGTTTCGTCAGCCCCAGCATTTT
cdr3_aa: CAWSKTGFRQPQHF

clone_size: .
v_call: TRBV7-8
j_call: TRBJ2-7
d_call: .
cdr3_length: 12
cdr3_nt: TGTGCCAGCAGCAACAGTAACTACGAGCAGTACTTC
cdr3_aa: CASSNSNYEQYF

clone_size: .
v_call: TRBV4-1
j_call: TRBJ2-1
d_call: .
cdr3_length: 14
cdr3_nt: TGCGCCAGCAGCCCTCGAGTTGTCCACAATGAGCAGTTCTTC
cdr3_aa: CASSPRVVHNEQFF

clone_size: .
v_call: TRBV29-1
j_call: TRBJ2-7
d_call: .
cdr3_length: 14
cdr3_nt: TGCAGCGTTGAAGGTTTAGGCAGAACCTACGAGCAGTACTTC
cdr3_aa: CSVEGLGRTYEQYF

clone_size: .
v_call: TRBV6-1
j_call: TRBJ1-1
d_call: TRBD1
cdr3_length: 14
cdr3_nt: TGTGCCAGCAGTGAATCCGGACAGGGACTTGAAGCTTTCTTT
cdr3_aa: CASSESGQGLEAFF

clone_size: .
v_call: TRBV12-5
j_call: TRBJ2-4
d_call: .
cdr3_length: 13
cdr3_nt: TGTGCTAGTGGTTTAAATGTTGTCAACATTCAGTACTTC
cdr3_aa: CASGLNVVNIQYF

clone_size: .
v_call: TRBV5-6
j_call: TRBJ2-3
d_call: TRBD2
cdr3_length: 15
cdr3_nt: TGTGCCAGCAGCTTAGCGGGGATGAGCACAGATACGCAGTATTTT
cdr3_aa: CASSLAGMSTDTQYF

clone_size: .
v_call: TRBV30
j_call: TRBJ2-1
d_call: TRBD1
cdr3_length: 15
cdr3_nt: TGTGCCTGGTATAGGGACAGTAGCTCCTACAATGAGCAGTTCTTC
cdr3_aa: CAWYRDSSSYNEQFF

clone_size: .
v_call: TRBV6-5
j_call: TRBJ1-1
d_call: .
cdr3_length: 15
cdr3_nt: TGTGCCGGCAGTTACTTATCGGAAATGAACACTGAAGCTTTCTTT
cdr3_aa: CAGSYLSEMNTEAFF

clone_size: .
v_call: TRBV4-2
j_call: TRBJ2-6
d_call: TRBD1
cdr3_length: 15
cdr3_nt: TGTGCCAGCAGCTTCCGGGACAGTGGGGCCAACGTCCTGACTTTC
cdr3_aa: CASSFRDSGANVLTF

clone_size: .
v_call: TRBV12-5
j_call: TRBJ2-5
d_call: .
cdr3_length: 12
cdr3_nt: TGTGCTAGTGCCCTGGGGAGGCAGACCCGGTACTTC
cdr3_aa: CASALGRQTRYF

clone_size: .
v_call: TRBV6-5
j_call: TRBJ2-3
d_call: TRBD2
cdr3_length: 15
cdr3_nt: TGTGCCAGCAGCCAAAGCGGGGCGTTCACAGATACGCAGTATTTT
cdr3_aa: CASSQSGAFTDTQYF

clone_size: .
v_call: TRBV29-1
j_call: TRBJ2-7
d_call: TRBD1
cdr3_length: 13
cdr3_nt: TGCAGCGCCCGACAGGGCCCCTCCTACGAGCAGTACTTC
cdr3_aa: CSARQGPSYEQYF

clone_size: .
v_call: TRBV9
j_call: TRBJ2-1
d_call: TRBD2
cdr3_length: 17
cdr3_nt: TGTGCCAGCAGACGAACTAGCGGGGGGGAAAGTGTCGATGAGCAGTTCTTC
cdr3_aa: CASRRTSGGESVDEQFF

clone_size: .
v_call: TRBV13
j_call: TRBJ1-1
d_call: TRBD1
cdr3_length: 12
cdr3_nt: TGTGCCACTCACAGGGGGAACACTGAAGCTTTCTTT
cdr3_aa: CATHRGNTEAFF

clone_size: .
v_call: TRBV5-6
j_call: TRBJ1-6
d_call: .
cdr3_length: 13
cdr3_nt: TGTGCCAGCAGCTTGGGTCTGGGAGGGGCCCTCCACTTT
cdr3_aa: CASSLGLGGALHF

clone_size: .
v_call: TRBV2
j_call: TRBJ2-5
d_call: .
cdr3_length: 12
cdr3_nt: TGTGCCAGCAAGGTCTACCAAGAGACCCAGTACTTC
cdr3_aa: CASKVYQETQYF

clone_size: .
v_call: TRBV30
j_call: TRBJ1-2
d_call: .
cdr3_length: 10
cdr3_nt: TGTGCCTGCCTAGGGGGTGGCTACACCTTC
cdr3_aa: CACLGGGYTF

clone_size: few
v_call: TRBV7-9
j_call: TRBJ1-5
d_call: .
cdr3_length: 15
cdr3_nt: TGTGCCAGCAGCAAGACAGATCCTAGCAATCAGCCCCAGCATTTT
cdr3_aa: CASSKTDPSNQPQHF

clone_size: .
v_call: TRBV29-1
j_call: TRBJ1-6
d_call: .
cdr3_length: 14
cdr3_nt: TGCAGCGTACGGGTGGCCCTAGGGGATTCACCCCTCCACTTT
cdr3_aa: CSVRVALGDSPLHF

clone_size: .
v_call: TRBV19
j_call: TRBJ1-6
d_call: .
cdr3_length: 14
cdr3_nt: TGTGCCAGTAGTACCAGGGACCTTAATTCACCCCTCCACTTT
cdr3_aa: CASSTRDLNSPLHF

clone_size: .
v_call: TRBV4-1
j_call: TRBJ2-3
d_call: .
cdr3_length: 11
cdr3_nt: TGCGCCAGCAGCTCCACAGATACGCAGTATTTT
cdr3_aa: CASSSTDTQYF

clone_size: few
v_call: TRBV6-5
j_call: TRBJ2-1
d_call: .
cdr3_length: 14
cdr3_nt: TGTGCCAGCAGTTACGGGCAGGGGGGCGATGAGCAGTTCTTC
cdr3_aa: CASSYGQGGDEQFF

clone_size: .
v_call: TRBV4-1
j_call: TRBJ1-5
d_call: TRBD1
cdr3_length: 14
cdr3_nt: TGCGCCAGTAGAGGACAGGGGGTCGGTCAGCCCCAGCATTTT
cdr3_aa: CASRGQGVGQPQHF

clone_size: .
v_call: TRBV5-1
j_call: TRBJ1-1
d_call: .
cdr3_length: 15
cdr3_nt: TGCGCCAGCAGCTTGGGGGGCAGGGCCAACACTGAAGCTTTCTTT
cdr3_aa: CASSLGGRANTEAFF

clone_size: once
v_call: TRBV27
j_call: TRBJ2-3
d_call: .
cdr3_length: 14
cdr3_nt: TGTGCCAGCAGTTTAGGGGCCCTTTTTGATACGCAGTATTTT
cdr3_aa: CASSLGALFDTQYF

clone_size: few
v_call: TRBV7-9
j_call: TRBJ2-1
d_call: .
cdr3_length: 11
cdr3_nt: TGTGCCAGCAGCAACTACAATGAGCAGTTCTTC
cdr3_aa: CASSNYNEQFF

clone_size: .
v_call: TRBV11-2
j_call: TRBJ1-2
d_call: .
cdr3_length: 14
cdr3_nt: TGTGCCAGCAGCTTAGATGGCGCAGGGGATGGCTACACCTTC
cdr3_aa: CASSLDGAGDGYTF

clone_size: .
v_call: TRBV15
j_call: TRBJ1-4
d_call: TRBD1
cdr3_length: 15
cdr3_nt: TGTGCCACCAGCAGATCGGACAGGCCAATTGAAAAACTGTTTTTT
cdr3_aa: CATSRSDRPIEKLFF

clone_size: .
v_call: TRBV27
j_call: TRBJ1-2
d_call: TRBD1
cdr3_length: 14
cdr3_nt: TGTGCCAGCAGTGCAGGGGGCGCGGGCTATGGCTACACCTTC
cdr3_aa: CASSAGGAGYGYTF

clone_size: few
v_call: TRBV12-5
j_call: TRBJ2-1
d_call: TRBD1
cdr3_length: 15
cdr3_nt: TGTGCTAGTGGTTCGGGACAGGGGATCTACAATGAGCAGTTCTTC
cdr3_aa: CASGSGQGIYNEQFF

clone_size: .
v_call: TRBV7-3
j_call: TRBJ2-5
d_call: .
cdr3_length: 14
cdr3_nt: TGTGCCAGCAGCTTAGCGGGAAAACAAGAGACCCAGTACTTC
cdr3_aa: CASSLAGKQETQYF